This T cell receptor (beta chain) is drawn from a study of T cell responses to AZD1222 COVID-19 vaccine. The V gene's germline CDR1 is MNHNY and CDR2 SVGAGI (reference sequence). The V segment lost 8 bases and the J segment 6 bases; nucleotides outside the gene matches: 9. This CDR3 spans 14 amino acids. Method: immunoSEQ multiplex PCR; TCRdb's copy keeps in-frame clones and lacks some. The table includes over 120,000 clones, around 87% detected once. The rearrangement uses TRBV6-6 and TRBJ1-2; 10 nucleotides align to TRBD1. The sample in question was peripheral blood, obtained on day 0 of AZD1222 vaccination. The sequence was collected from an adult in good health. The CDR3 sequence: CASLSQTGGDGYTF. The CDR3 coding sequence is TGTGCCAGCCTTAGTCAGACAGGGGGCGATGGCTACACCTTC.